Listed below are T cell receptor beta chains from one sample, sequenced in a study of blood T cell repertoires in COVID-19. Profiled with immunoSEQ multiplex PCR; TCRdb holds only in-frame clones, not every one. Here the sample spans 100,000 to 150,000 clones, approximately 70% being singletons. The sample was peripheral blood. These TCRs come from a woman aged 70 to 79 with acute or convalescent COVID-19. The CDR3 runs from the conserved cysteine through the conserved F or W. A D gene is named only where the DNA matches it firmly. A clone size is listed for some rows: how often the clone was seen (once, few, many), or a class if it is expanded.

V gene: TRBV6-6
clone size: -
D gene: -
J gene: TRBJ1-2
CDR3 protein: CASSYSMQFFDTF
CDR3 DNA: TGTGCCAGCAGTTACTCGATGCAGTTTTTTGACACCTTC

V gene: TRBV9
clone size: -
D gene: -
J gene: TRBJ1-1
CDR3 protein: CASSVAGGSTEAFF
CDR3 DNA: TGTGCCAGCAGCGTAGCGGGGGGTTCCACTGAAGCTTTCTTT

V gene: TRBV7-2
clone size: -
D gene: -
J gene: TRBJ1-3
CDR3 protein: CASSFLQGRSSGNTIYF
CDR3 DNA: TGTGCCAGCAGCTTTCTACAGGGCCGGAGCTCTGGAAACACCATATATTTT

V gene: TRBV28
clone size: few
D gene: TRBD1
J gene: TRBJ2-7
CDR3 protein: CASSAGTGQSEQYF
CDR3 DNA: TGTGCCAGCAGCGCAGGGACAGGGCAGTCCGAGCAGTACTTC

V gene: TRBV7-6
clone size: few
D gene: -
J gene: TRBJ2-5
CDR3 protein: CASSFPGTQYF
CDR3 DNA: TGTGCCAGCAGCTTCCCCGGGACCCAGTACTTC

V gene: TRBV18
clone size: -
D gene: TRBD1
J gene: TRBJ1-4
CDR3 protein: CASSPRRDSRNEKLFF
CDR3 DNA: TGTGCCAGCTCACCACGCCGGGACAGCCGGAATGAAAAACTGTTTTTT

V gene: TRBV27
clone size: once
D gene: TRBD2
J gene: TRBJ2-1
CDR3 protein: CASSLSGTSGFYNEQFF
CDR3 DNA: TGTGCCAGCAGTTTATCCGGGACTAGCGGTTTCTACAATGAGCAGTTCTTC

V gene: TRBV28
clone size: -
D gene: TRBD1
J gene: TRBJ2-7
CDR3 protein: CASSSTGYEQYF
CDR3 DNA: TGTGCCAGCAGCTCGACAGGGTACGAGCAGTACTTC

V gene: TRBV24-1
clone size: -
D gene: -
J gene: TRBJ2-3
CDR3 protein: CATSDQASTDTQYF
CDR3 DNA: TGTGCCACCAGTGATCAGGCCAGCACAGATACGCAGTATTTT

V gene: TRBV27
clone size: -
D gene: TRBD1
J gene: TRBJ2-7
CDR3 protein: CASSPTGAPYEQYF
CDR3 DNA: TGTGCCAGCAGCCCAACAGGGGCCCCCTACGAGCAGTACTTC

V gene: TRBV2
clone size: -
D gene: TRBD1
J gene: TRBJ1-4
CDR3 protein: CASSGTGDREKLFF
CDR3 DNA: TGTGCCAGCAGCGGGACAGGGGATCGTGAAAAACTGTTTTTT

V gene: TRBV6-5
clone size: -
D gene: TRBD1
J gene: TRBJ1-6
CDR3 protein: CASRFDRGRSPLHF
CDR3 DNA: TGTGCCAGCAGATTCGACAGGGGAAGGTCACCCCTCCACTTT

V gene: TRBV29-1
clone size: many
D gene: TRBD2
J gene: TRBJ2-7
CDR3 protein: CSPGLAGYEQYF
CDR3 DNA: TGCAGCCCCGGGCTAGCGGGCTACGAGCAGTACTTC

V gene: TRBV6-4
clone size: -
D gene: -
J gene: TRBJ2-1
CDR3 protein: CASSQDSYFSEQFF
CDR3 DNA: TGTGCCAGCAGCCAGGACTCTTACTTTAGTGAGCAGTTCTTC

V gene: TRBV10-1
clone size: -
D gene: -
J gene: TRBJ1-3
CDR3 protein: CASSDSGVLRNTIYF
CDR3 DNA: TGCGCCAGCAGTGACTCGGGAGTACTCCGAAACACCATATATTTT

V gene: TRBV5-1
clone size: -
D gene: TRBD1
J gene: TRBJ2-3
CDR3 protein: CASSLGIGQASDTQYF
CDR3 DNA: TGCGCCAGCAGCTTGGGAATTGGACAGGCATCAGATACGCAGTATTTT

V gene: TRBV5-5
clone size: -
D gene: -
J gene: TRBJ1-2
CDR3 protein: CASSLDGGRTYGYTF
CDR3 DNA: TGTGCCAGCAGCTTGGACGGGGGACGAACCTATGGCTACACCTTC

V gene: TRBV9
clone size: -
D gene: -
J gene: TRBJ2-7
CDR3 protein: CASSVGDTEFYEEQYF
CDR3 DNA: TGTGCCAGCAGCGTAGGGGACACGGAATTCTACGAGGAGCAGTACTTC

V gene: TRBV27
clone size: -
D gene: TRBD1
J gene: TRBJ1-2
CDR3 protein: CASSRRQGADGYTF
CDR3 DNA: TGTGCCAGCAGTCGTCGACAGGGGGCCGATGGCTACACCTTC

V gene: TRBV11-3
clone size: -
D gene: -
J gene: TRBJ2-1
CDR3 protein: CASSPGTQEQFF
CDR3 DNA: TGTGCCAGCAGCCCCGGGACACAAGAGCAGTTCTTC

V gene: TRBV19
clone size: -
D gene: -
J gene: TRBJ2-2
CDR3 protein: CASTLPPYGELFF
CDR3 DNA: TGTGCCAGTACCCTCCCCCCCTATGGGGAGCTGTTTTTT

V gene: TRBV6-6
clone size: -
D gene: TRBD2
J gene: TRBJ2-1
CDR3 protein: CASSSTPGGYNEQFF
CDR3 DNA: TGTGCCAGCAGTTCAACTCCGGGGGGATACAATGAGCAGTTCTTC

V gene: TRBV4-1
clone size: -
D gene: -
J gene: TRBJ1-2
CDR3 protein: CASSQESVNGYTF
CDR3 DNA: TGCGCCAGCAGCCAAGAGTCAGTTAATGGCTACACCTTC

V gene: TRBV6-5
clone size: -
D gene: -
J gene: TRBJ1-1
CDR3 protein: CASSYGGNTEAFF
CDR3 DNA: TGTGCCAGCAGTTACGGAGGGAACACTGAAGCTTTCTTT

V gene: TRBV5-1
clone size: -
D gene: TRBD2
J gene: TRBJ2-7
CDR3 protein: CASSFGLAGTRGQYF
CDR3 DNA: TGCGCCAGCAGCTTTGGACTAGCGGGTACCCGGGGGCAGTACTTC

V gene: TRBV5-5
clone size: -
D gene: -
J gene: TRBJ2-5
CDR3 protein: CASSTLPGETQYF
CDR3 DNA: TGTGCCAGCAGCACCTTACCAGGCGAGACCCAGTACTTC

V gene: TRBV2
clone size: once
D gene: -
J gene: TRBJ1-1
CDR3 protein: CASSEGPGGDTEAFF
CDR3 DNA: TGTGCCAGCAGTGAAGGGCCTGGAGGGGACACTGAAGCTTTCTTT

V gene: TRBV5-4
clone size: -
D gene: -
J gene: TRBJ2-7
CDR3 protein: CASSRGGDEQYF
CDR3 DNA: TGTGCCAGCAGCCGGGGCGGGGACGAGCAGTACTTC

V gene: TRBV29-1
clone size: -
D gene: TRBD1
J gene: TRBJ2-2
CDR3 protein: CSVGSTLWVPTGGKDTGELFF
CDR3 DNA: TGCAGCGTTGGTTCCACCCTGTGGGTGCCTACAGGGGGGAAAGACACCGGGGAGCTGTTTTTT

V gene: TRBV18
clone size: -
D gene: TRBD2
J gene: TRBJ2-7
CDR3 protein: CASSSPSGRSTYEQYF
CDR3 DNA: TGTGCCAGCTCATCACCTAGCGGGAGGTCCACCTACGAGCAGTACTTC

V gene: TRBV7-9
clone size: once
D gene: -
J gene: TRBJ2-4
CDR3 protein: CASSHPGNPKNIQYF
CDR3 DNA: TGTGCCAGCAGCCACCCCGGGAACCCCAAAAACATTCAGTACTTC

V gene: TRBV5-1
clone size: -
D gene: -
J gene: TRBJ1-3
CDR3 protein: CASKQSSGNTIYF
CDR3 DNA: TGCGCCAGCAAACAGTCCTCTGGAAACACCATATATTTT

V gene: TRBV24-1
clone size: -
D gene: TRBD1
J gene: TRBJ1-1
CDR3 protein: CATSGDRVGNTEAFF
CDR3 DNA: TGTGCCACCAGTGGGGACAGGGTGGGGAACACTGAAGCTTTCTTT

V gene: TRBV3-1/TRBV3-2
clone size: -
D gene: -
J gene: TRBJ2-3
CDR3 protein: CASSQRTGTPSTDTQYF
CDR3 DNA: TGTGCCAGCAGCCAACGCACCGGGACACCTAGCACAGATACGCAGTATTTT

V gene: TRBV2
clone size: -
D gene: -
J gene: TRBJ1-3
CDR3 protein: CASSLQGSGNTIYF
CDR3 DNA: TGTGCCAGCAGTCTACAGGGCTCTGGAAACACCATATATTTT

V gene: TRBV3-1/TRBV3-2
clone size: -
D gene: -
J gene: TRBJ2-1
CDR3 protein: CASSQGMGAHNEQFF
CDR3 DNA: TGTGCCAGCAGCCAAGGGATGGGGGCTCACAATGAGCAGTTCTTC